This T cell receptor beta chain was recovered during a study of blood T cells in healthy people across ages (dated by TCRdb to about 2015). Broadly, across the study: In model experiments, roughly one uniquely barcoded TCR beta cDNA molecule per two T cells was captured by template switching. To track age-related changes in TCR beta repertoire diversity, the study relied on deep sequencing normalized with unique cDNA molecular identifiers. The study analyzed two additional independent replicas of 1 million unique cDNA reads from the same blood draw for two donors, one aged 18 to 30 and one aged 80 or older. Donors were grouped into four age groups: young (average roughly 16 years), middle-aged (39), aged (around 66) and long-lived (approximately 75). To avoid experimental bias, donors of different ages were spread randomly across the sequencing lanes. What the research found in general, with its limitations: Compared with the aged group, the long-lived group had more naive CD4+ T cells, fewer expanded clones and increased TCR diversity, suggesting age selection. A strong correlation was found between observed TCR beta diversity and the percentage of naive T cells measured by flow cytometry. Since profiling was done on bulk unsorted PBMCs, naive and antigen-experienced compartments could not be conclusively compared. Estimates of total diversity based on one million sequenced T cells were regarded as lower bounds and as underestimates. Because the CMV infection status of the donors was unknown, age-related changes in expanded clonotypes may potentially have been confounded. Observed TCR beta diversity per million T cells fell roughly linearly with age, and a significant reduction was already apparent by age roughly 40.

Points on this clonotype: The antigen this receptor binds is unknown. No base qualities exist here, and no much larger clone lies one base off it.

Sequences LGHNA (CDR1) and YNFKEQ (CDR2) are obtained from the germline V gene. Inclusive of the bounding cysteine and phenylalanine, the CDR3 is 14 residues long. The only DNA kept is the CDR3, 42 bases in frame from the first base. V is clipped by 4 bases and J by 10 bases, and the sequence between their germline boundaries is 14 bases long. Library method: 5' RACE. The instrument was an Illumina HiSeq 2500. A second PCR of 7 to 11 cycles was performed with a sample-barcoded 5' primer and a J-beta primer mix. A template-switch 5' adaptor carrying 12 random nucleotides introduced a unique molecular identifier onto each TCR beta cDNA molecule. Each sample yielded at least 3 million CDR3-containing paired-end reads. All of the RNA was converted into first-strand cDNA using the Mint cDNA synthesis kit, with a TRBC-specific oligonucleotide serving as the primer. Following uracil-DNA glycosylase treatment, a first 18-cycle PCR with universal primers M1SS and BC2_uni_R was performed on all cDNA. The original pipeline was this. Normalization of each sample was performed by random selection of 1 million high-quality reads, each carrying a distinct molecular identifier. Instead of being binned into consensus sequences, reads that shared molecular identifiers were thrown out. MiTCR, with a Q25 quality threshold and the strictest error-elimination algorithm, was used for CDR3 identification, clonotype clustering and error correction. A nonparametric unseen species model using Euler transformation provided a lower-bound estimate of total TCR beta diversity. Through fastp at Q25 and MiXCR, TCRdb rebuilt clones from the public reads, retaining in-frame beta chains. Rows with one shared CDR3 protein collapse into an entry with the most common genes and DNA. For this entry, the V and J calls and clone size follow TCRdb and not the study's own pipeline. The sample data list 1.5 million to 2 million distinct CDR3 sequences, and 28% of these were observed just once. About 8% of the sample lies in the top ten.

Systemically healthy Caucasian individuals from Russia, roughly 40 in total and aged about 6 to 95 years, were included as donors. Approximately 11 milliliters of peripheral blood were drawn from each donor into EDTA-treated Vacutainer tubes. PBMCs were isolated by Ficoll-Paque density-gradient centrifugation, with at least 7 million obtained per sample. Total RNA, at least 6 micrograms per sample, was extracted from PBMCs with Trizol reagent. Naive CD45RAhigh/CD27high T cell percentages were measured by flow cytometry on a PBMC aliquot from every donor. This clonotype was sampled from a woman younger than 45 in good health. The rearranged chain carries TRBV4-2 and TRBJ1-6; there is no confident call for the D gene. What was sequenced was blood. The sequenced DNA: TGTGCCAGCAGCCCCTGGGAAGGAAACTCACCCCTCCACTTT. It codes for CASSPWEGNSPLHF.